The rows below give T cell receptor beta chains drawn from one sample of a study of T cells in Graves' hyperthyroidism and ophthalmopathy. TCRdb redid the calling of the multiplex PCR reads with MiXCR, one entry per CDR3 protein. This table holds 500,000 to 750,000 distinct CDR3 sequences, more than 13% found once. Sequenced: blood. The receptors come from a woman aged 18-29 years with Graves' ophthalmopathy. Each CDR3 is given with its conserved first and last residue. A D gene is named only where the DNA matches it firmly. The size of a clone is reported for some rows only, either as once, few or many, or as a class for expanded clones.

15 | NA | TRBJ1-6 | many | TRBV2 | TGTGCCAGCATGGAGGTCGGGCACCTCAATTCACCCCTCCACTTT | CASMEVGHLNSPLHF
15 | TRBD1 | TRBJ2-7 | few | TRBV20-1 | TGCAGTGCTAGGGGTCGGGACAGGGTCTCCTACGAGCAGTACTTC | CSARGRDRVSYEQYF
15 | NA | TRBJ1-4 | NA | TRBV7-9 | TGTGCCAGCAGCTTAGGGGAAACAACTAATGAAAAACTGTTTTTT | CASSLGETTNEKLFF
13 | TRBD2 | TRBJ2-5 | NA | TRBV5-5 | TGTGCCAACAGCTCCGGCGGGGGAGAGACCCAGTACTTC | CANSSGGGETQYF
11 | NA | TRBJ2-7 | many | TRBV6-2/TRBV6-3 | TGTGCCAGCCGCTCGGCTTTGGAGCAGTACTTC | CASRSALEQYF
13 | NA | TRBJ1-2 | many | TRBV5-1 | TGCGCCAGCTCGTCGTCGGGGGCGGATGGCTACACCTTC | CASSSSGADGYTF
15 | TRBD2 | TRBJ2-7 | many | TRBV6-2/TRBV6-3 | TGTGCCTCGCGGGGGGCTAGCGGGAGTCCATACGAGCAGTACTTC | CASRGASGSPYEQYF
14 | TRBD1 | TRBJ2-1 | NA | TRBV6-1 | TGTGCCAGCCGATTGACAGGGACCCACAATGAGCAGTTCTTC | CASRLTGTHNEQFF
19 | TRBD2 | TRBJ2-1 | many | TRBV2 | TGTGCCAGCAGGCCAGGGACTAGCGGGAGCTTGAGCTCCTACAATGAGCAGTTCTTC | CASRPGTSGSLSSYNEQFF
17 | TRBD1 | TRBJ2-7 | few | TRBV18 | TGTGCCAGCTCACCGGTCGTCCACGGGACAGGGGGCTACGAGCAGTACTTC | CASSPVVHGTGGYEQYF
16 | NA | TRBJ2-5 | NA | TRBV7-7 | TGTGCTAGCAGCCGTATGGCGGCGGGATTGCAAGAGACCCAGTACTTC | CASSRMAAGLQETQYF
12 | TRBD1 | TRBJ1-4 | few | TRBV2 | TGTGCCAACAGACAGGGGCGCGAAAAACTGTTTTTT | CANRQGREKLFF
16 | TRBD2 | TRBJ2-1 | few | TRBV7-9 | TGTGCCAGCAGCTTAGGTGGGAGGGTAAAAAACAATGAGCAGTTCTTC | CASSLGGRVKNNEQFF
16 | NA | TRBJ2-1 | many | TRBV7-9 | TGTGCCAGCAATGACTACAGGGCGGGCTCCTACAATGAGCAGTTCTTC | CASNDYRAGSYNEQFF
14 | TRBD2 | TRBJ2-3 | few | TRBV6-1 | TGTGCCAGCGGATCGGGACTAGCCACAGATACGCAGTATTTT | CASGSGLATDTQYF
15 | TRBD1 | TRBJ2-1 | many | TRBV28 | TGTGCCAGCAGTTCGGACAGGGGGAGTATACATGAGCAGTTCTTC | CASSSDRGSIHEQFF
16 | NA | TRBJ2-6 | many | TRBV11-1 | TGTGCCAGCAGCTTTGAACGTACCTCTGGGGCCAACGTCCTGACTTTC | CASSFERTSGANVLTF
16 | NA | TRBJ2-1 | few | TRBV7-3 | TGTGCCAGCAGCCCCCGTAGGGTCCCGCCAAACAATGAGCAGTTCTTC | CASSPRRVPPNNEQFF
14 | NA | TRBJ2-5 | many | TRBV7-2 | TGTGCCAGCAGCTTAAACAGCTTCCAAGAGACCCAGTACTTC | CASSLNSFQETQYF
16 | TRBD2 | TRBJ2-5 | many | TRBV6-1 | TGTGCCAGCAGTTCCGGACTAGCGGGTACAGAGTACACCCAGTACTTC | CASSSGLAGTEYTQYF
15 | NA | TRBJ2-6 | few | TRBV24-1 | TGTGCCACCAGTGATTTCCGAACTGGGGCCAACGTCCTGACTTTC | CATSDFRTGANVLTF
15 | TRBD2 | TRBJ2-2 | many | TRBV28 | TGTGCCAGCACCCAACTAGCGGGAGAAACCGGGGAGCTGTTTTTT | CASTQLAGETGELFF
16 | NA | TRBJ2-1 | few | TRBV20-1 | TGCAGTGCTAGAGATCGTGACAGGTCCCCCTACAATGAGCAGTTCTTC | CSARDRDRSPYNEQFF
14 | NA | TRBJ2-5 | many | TRBV20-1 | TGCAGTGCTAGTACCCGGAACCCCGGAGAGACCCAGTACTTC | CSASTRNPGETQYF
14 | NA | TRBJ2-7 | NA | TRBV9 | TGTGCCAGCAGCGTACGGGGGGCGGAATACGAGCAGTACTTC | CASSVRGAEYEQYF
13 | NA | TRBJ2-1 | many | TRBV12-3/TRBV12-4 | TGTGCCAGCAGCATGCTAGCTGGGAATGAGCAGTTCTTC | CASSMLAGNEQFF
12 | NA | TRBJ1-1 | few | TRBV30 | TGTGCCTGGGGTCGGGCGGGCGCTGAAGCTTTCTTT | CAWGRAGAEAFF
17 | TRBD2 | TRBJ2-5 | many | TRBV28 | TGTGCCAGCAGTTTACTCGGGGGAGGGTGGGTCCAAGAGACCCAGTACTTC | CASSLLGGGWVQETQYF